The 5 T cell receptor beta chains below all came from one sample that was sequenced in a study. TCRdb reprocessed the RT-PCR reads via MiXCR and lists one record per CDR3 protein. The sample lists about 680,000 distinct CDR3 sequences, 12% to 15% occurring once. The sample comprised memory CD4+ T cells from blood. Source of these receptors: a female donor in good health, serving as a healthy control.

This clonotype was seen only a few times. This rearrangement joins TRBV7-2 to TRBJ1-4; possibly TRBD1 for D (6 bases). CDR3 length: 15 amino acids. Germline CDR1 and CDR2: SGHTA and FQGNSA. V was clipped by 6 bases and J by 6 bases, with 17 bases between them. The CDR3 reads CASRLQGTYDEKLFF. CDR3 DNA: TGTGCCAGCAGGCTCCAGGGGACATACGATGAAAAACTGTTTTTT.

The V and J genes are TRBV5-1 and TRBJ1-6, with D possibly TRBD1 on 6 matching bases. V gave up 0 bases and J gave up 7 bases, with 11 bases separating them. The CDR3 has 15 amino acids. Germline lookup yields CDR1 SGHRS and CDR2 YFSETQ. The CDR3 protein is CASSLDRVENSPLHF. CDR3 nucleotides: TGCGCCAGCAGCTTGGACAGGGTTGAAAATTCACCCCTCCACTTT.

This clonotype has a count of ten or more. The CDR3 spells CASSKRGGGGYEQYF. DNA for the CDR3: TGTGCCAGCAGCAAGAGGGGGGGAGGCGGCTACGAGCAGTACTTC. The rearrangement uses TRBV7-9 and TRBJ2-7; perhaps TRBD2 as D (7 bases). V gave up 5 bases and J gave up 3 bases, with 17 bases separating them. The CDR3 has 15 residues. In germline, CDR1 is SEHNR, CDR2 FQNEAQ (reference sequence).

In its sample, this clonotype was seen many times. The rearrangement joins TRBV10-3 to TRBJ2-3; the match to TRBD2 covers 9 bases. After removal of 6 bases from V and 6 bases from J, the junction contained 13 bases not matched to a gene. The CDR3 has 16 residues. Germline CDR1 is ENHRY and CDR2 is SYGVKD. The CDR3 DNA reads TGTGCCATCAGCGATAGCGGGAGTCTCTTCTGGGATACGCAGTATTTT. Protein product: CAISDSGSLFWDTQYF.

The chain employs TRBV20-1 and TRBJ2-6; D ambiguous. The CDR3 totals 15 residues. With 1 base removed from V and 0 bases from J, the gap between germline ends came to 7 bases. CDR1 is DFQATT and CDR2 is SNEGSKA in the germline V gene (reference sequence). As DNA, the CDR3 is TGCAGTGCTAGAGCGGAGTCCTCTGGGGCCAACGTCCTGACTTTC. This gives the protein CSARAESSGANVLTF.